The clone carrying this TCR beta chain came up a few times. Its antigen remains unidentified. Time point noted: sample taken at primary tumor resection. TCRdb reanalysed the 5' RACE reads using MiXCR and keeps one entry per CDR3 protein. Of fewer than 6,500 distinct CDR3 sequences listed, roughly 8% were seen once; the top ten hold 25% to 30%. This specimen comes from a study of spatial heterogeneity in lung cancer. Overall study results and limits: Intratumoral expanded alpha and beta TCR counts were found to track tumor mutation counts.

The CDR3 is 15 residues long. Germline V gene sequence: CDR1 SNHLY, CDR2 FYNNEI. J lost 5 bases, V lost 0 bases, and 7 bases had no gene match. The gene calls are TRBV2 and TRBJ2-7; 7 nucleotides align to TRBD2. The origin of this receptor is a female donor with early-stage non-small cell lung cancer. This sample comprised lung tumor tissue, obtained at surgery. CDR3 in DNA: TGTGCCAGCAGTGAAGCGCGGGAGAATATTCACGAGCAGTACTTC. Translation: CASSEARENIHEQYF.